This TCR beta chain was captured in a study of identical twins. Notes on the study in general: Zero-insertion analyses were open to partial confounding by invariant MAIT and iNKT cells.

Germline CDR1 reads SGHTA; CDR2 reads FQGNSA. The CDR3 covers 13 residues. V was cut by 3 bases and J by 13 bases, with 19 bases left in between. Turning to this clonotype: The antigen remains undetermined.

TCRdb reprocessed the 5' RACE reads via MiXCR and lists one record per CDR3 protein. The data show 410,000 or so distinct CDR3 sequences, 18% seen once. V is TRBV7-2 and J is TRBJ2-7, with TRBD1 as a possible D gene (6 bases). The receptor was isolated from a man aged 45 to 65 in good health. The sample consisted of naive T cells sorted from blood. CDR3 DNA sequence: TGTGCCAGCAGCTTGTTTCCCGGGACATTAGTCTACTTC. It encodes CASSLFPGTLVYF. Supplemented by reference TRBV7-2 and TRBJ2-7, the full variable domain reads GAGVSQSPSNKVTEKGKDVELRCDPISGHTALYWYRQSLGQGLEFLIYFQGNSAPDKSGLPSDRFSAERTGGSVSTLTIQRTQQEDSAVYLCASSLFPGTLVYFGPGTRLTVT.